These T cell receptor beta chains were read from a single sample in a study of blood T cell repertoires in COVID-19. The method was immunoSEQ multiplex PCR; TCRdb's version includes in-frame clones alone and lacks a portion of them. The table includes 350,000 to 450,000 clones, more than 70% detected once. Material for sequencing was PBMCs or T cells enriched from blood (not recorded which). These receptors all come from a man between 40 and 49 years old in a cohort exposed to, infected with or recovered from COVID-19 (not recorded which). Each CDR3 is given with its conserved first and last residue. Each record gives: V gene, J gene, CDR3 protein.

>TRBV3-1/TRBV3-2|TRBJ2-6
CASSQVPGGSSGANVLTF
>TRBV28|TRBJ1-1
CASSLSTEAFF
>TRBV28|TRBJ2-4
CASSRSGELAKNIQYF
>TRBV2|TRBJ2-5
CASRRDTVPGTQYF
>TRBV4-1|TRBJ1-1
CASSQGQTNTEAFF
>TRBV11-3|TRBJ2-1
CASSRTSGSYSEQFF
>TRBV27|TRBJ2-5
CASSRAGTSGQETQYF
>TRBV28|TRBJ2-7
CASSVTSGRYEQYF
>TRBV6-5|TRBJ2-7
CAALGDSSYEQYF
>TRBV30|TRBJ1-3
CAWSRNRALSGNTIYF
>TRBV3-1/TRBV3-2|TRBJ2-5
CASSQDVRQRARTQYF
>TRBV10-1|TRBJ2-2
CASSGRVTGELFF
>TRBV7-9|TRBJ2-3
CASSLVTVDTQYF
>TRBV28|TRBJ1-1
CASSQTGWNTEAFF
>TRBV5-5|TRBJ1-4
CASSPPRGRVEKLFF